The rows below give T cell receptor beta chains drawn from one sample of a study of response to subunit inactivated influenza vaccine. Using its own MiXCR run on the RT-PCR reads, TCRdb lists one record per CDR3 protein. The table shows 200,000 to 300,000 distinct CDR3 sequences, with 12% occurring only once. Material: non-naive T cells sorted from PBMCs, obtained 14 to 15 days before vaccination. The receptor source for this set is a man in his forties or fifties who received an inactivated influenza vaccine. Each CDR3 is given with its conserved first and last residue. Fields, in order: clone size, D gene, J gene, V gene, CDR3 protein, CDR3 DNA. A D gene is named only where the DNA matches it firmly. A row's size may be missing; if present it is once, few, many or a size class.

few NA TRBJ2-1 TRBV4-2 CASSQDQPAGNEQFF TGTGCCAGCAGCCAAGATCAGCCCGCGGGGAATGAGCAGTTCTTC
many NA TRBJ2-7 TRBV9 CASSQGIGYEQYF TGTGCCAGCAGCCAAGGAATAGGCTACGAGCAGTACTTC
many TRBD2 TRBJ2-1 TRBV7-9 CASSERQAGAYYNEQFF TGTGCCAGCAGCGAGAGGCAAGCGGGGGCTTACTACAATGAGCAGTTCTTC
few NA TRBJ1-5 TRBV6-1 CASSVGSLQPQHF TGTGCCAGCAGTGTAGGCAGCCTTCAGCCCCAGCATTTT
many TRBD1 TRBJ1-5 TRBV20-1 CSATEGAGNQPQHF TGCAGTGCGACCGAGGGGGCTGGCAATCAGCCCCAGCATTTT
NA NA TRBJ2-1 TRBV6-2/TRBV6-3 CASSYANVLRF TGTGCCAGCAGTTACGCTAACGTGCTTCGCTTC
few NA TRBJ2-7 TRBV28 CASSFFRVSTYEQYF TGTGCCAGCAGTTTTTTCCGGGTTTCTACCTACGAGCAGTACTTC
few NA TRBJ1-1 TRBV10-3 CAISEPYTEAFF TGTGCCATCAGTGAGCCCTACACTGAAGCTTTCTTT
NA NA TRBJ1-1 TRBV28 CASSSLWQNTEAFF TGTGCCAGCAGTTCCCTTTGGCAGAACACTGAAGCTTTCTTT
NA TRBD2 TRBJ2-5 TRBV5-1 CASSGTSGGSQETQYF TGCGCCAGCAGCGGAACTAGCGGGGGGAGTCAAGAGACCCAGTACTTC
many NA TRBJ2-1 TRBV20-1 CSARAMGGASIEQFF TGCAGTGCTAGAGCGATGGGGGGGGCCTCCATTGAGCAGTTCTTC
few TRBD2 TRBJ2-1 TRBV28 CASSSTSGANEQFF TGTGCCAGCAGTTCCACTAGCGGGGCAAATGAGCAGTTCTTC
few TRBD2 TRBJ2-5 TRBV12-3/TRBV12-4 CASSLGSSGGTETQYF TGTGCCAGCAGTTTGGGGTCTAGCGGGGGAACTGAGACCCAGTACTTC
NA TRBD1 TRBJ2-5 TRBV4-2 CASSQDGTGGVETQYF TGTGCCAGCAGCCAAGATGGGACAGGGGGCGTGGAGACCCAGTACTTC
NA NA TRBJ2-1 TRBV28 CASSGNNEQFF TGTGCCAGCAGTGGAAACAATGAGCAGTTCTTC
NA NA TRBJ2-1 TRBV21-1 CASSRLGARDRVVF TGTGCCAGCAGCAGGCTGGGGGCGCGGGACAGGGTTGTTTTC
NA NA TRBJ1-5 TRBV7-2 CASSLGAYSQNQPQHF TGTGCCAGCAGCTTGGGGGCATACTCCCAGAATCAGCCCCAGCATTTT
few NA TRBJ2-7 TRBV2 CASRDLSKIDEQYF TGTGCCAGCCGGGACCTCTCTAAAATCGACGAGCAGTACTTC
few NA TRBJ2-5 TRBV5-1 CASSLAGTMWETQYF TGCGCCAGCAGCTTGGCCGGGACGATGTGGGAGACCCAGTACTTC
NA TRBD2 TRBJ2-5 TRBV11-1 CASSIYEASGGKVQETQYF TGTGCCAGCAGCATTTATGAAGCTAGCGGGGGGAAGGTTCAAGAGACCCAGTACTTC
few NA TRBJ2-7 TRBV5-8 CASSLTRSGEQYF TGTGCCAGCAGCTTGACCCGAAGCGGGGAGCAGTACTTC
NA NA TRBJ2-3 TRBV10-3 CAISRDLPPDTQYF TGTGCCATCAGCCGAGACCTTCCCCCAGATACGCAGTATTTT
few NA TRBJ2-4 TRBV6-1 CASSPGSEIAKNIQYF TGTGCCAGCAGTCCGGGTAGCGAGATAGCCAAAAACATTCAGTACTTC
few TRBD2 TRBJ2-2 TRBV20-1 CSATRSGTVGELFF TGCAGTGCCACTCGGAGCGGGACGGTCGGGGAGCTGTTTTTT
few TRBD1 TRBJ2-1 TRBV4-3 CASSPVGQGAINEQFF TGCGCCAGCAGCCCTGTGGGGCAGGGGGCCATCAATGAGCAGTTCTTC
many TRBD1 TRBJ2-7 TRBV28 CASSFSGTGSYEQYF TGTGCCAGCAGTTTCTCCGGGACAGGGTCCTACGAGCAGTACTTC
many NA TRBJ2-6 TRBV12-3/TRBV12-4 CASSVGGGGANVLTF TGTGCCAGCAGTGTGGGAGGGGGTGGGGCCAACGTCCTGACTTTC
few NA TRBJ1-2 TRBV20-1 CSARAQGKESSYGYTF TGCAGTGCTAGAGCCCAGGGGAAGGAATCTAGTTATGGCTACACCTTC
many NA TRBJ2-3 TRBV3-1 CASSQDFRDFTDTQYF TGTGCCAGCAGCCAAGATTTCCGGGATTTCACAGATACGCAGTATTTT
NA NA TRBJ2-1 TRBV15 CATSRPYNEQFF TGTGCCACCAGCAGACCTTACAATGAGCAGTTCTTC
few TRBD2 TRBJ2-5 TRBV7-6 CASSLAGLAGETQYF TGTGCCAGCAGCTTAGCTGGACTAGCGGGGGAGACCCAGTACTTC
few NA TRBJ2-3 TRBV21-1 CASSALDPPDTQYF TGTGCCAGCTCCGCCCTTGACCCCCCAGATACGCAGTATTTT
NA NA TRBJ2-7 TRBV4-3 CASSQMGWVGDEQYF TGCGCCAGCAGCCAGATGGGGTGGGTCGGCGACGAGCAGTACTTC
NA NA TRBJ1-1 TRBV6-6 CASRSTRTEAFF TGTGCCAGCAGGTCTACTAGAACTGAAGCTTTCTTT
NA TRBD1 TRBJ2-4 TRBV20-1 CSANSGTGGKKNIQYF TGCAGTGCAAATTCCGGGACAGGGGGAAAAAAAAACATTCAGTACTTC
NA NA TRBJ2-7 TRBV12-3/TRBV12-4 CASRKTPTPYEQYF TGTGCCAGCAGGAAAACTCCTACCCCCTACGAGCAGTACTTC
few NA TRBJ2-3 TRBV20-1 CSARDNFYPITDTQYF TGCAGTGCTAGGGATAACTTCTATCCTATCACAGATACGCAGTATTTT
NA TRBD1 TRBJ2-7 TRBV6-1 CASRDRLITGTGGEQYF TGTGCCAGCAGAGACCGCCTCATAACGGGGACAGGAGGCGAGCAGTACTTC
NA NA TRBJ2-5 TRBV28 CASTPWGTRPQETQYF TGTGCCAGCACTCCCTGGGGAACCCGCCCCCAAGAGACCCAGTACTTC
many TRBD2 TRBJ2-7 TRBV20-1 CSASDLAGGTYEQYF TGCAGTGCTAGCGATCTAGCGGGAGGTACTTACGAGCAGTACTTC
NA NA TRBJ1-2 TRBV7-9 CASSLTEQRVNGYTF TGTGCCAGCAGCCTAACAGAACAGCGAGTTAATGGCTACACCTTC
many NA TRBJ2-7 TRBV20-1 CSAPGLRDEQYF TGCAGTGCCCCGGGCCTAAGGGACGAGCAGTACTTC